This is a list of T cell receptor beta chains from one sample in a study of T-cell reconstitution after alpha-beta-depleted transplantation in children. TCRdb passed the PCR reads through MiXCR, listing each CDR3 protein once. The sample shows about 900,000 distinct CDR3 sequences, under 30% of them seen only once. Specimen: PBMCs, mostly from graft donor cells, collected 360 days after TCRalphabeta/CD19-depleted stem cell transplant. Receptors were obtained from a boy under two years old who had a stem cell transplant for SCID, so the T cells may come from the graft donor. The CDR3 runs from the conserved cysteine through the conserved F or W. The order of the fields is J gene, V gene, clone size, D gene, CDR3 DNA, CDR3 protein. A D gene is named only where the DNA matches it firmly. Clone size is stated in some rows and not others, as once, few, many or a class when expanded.

>TRBJ2-2|TRBV5-6|few|TRBD2
TGTGCCAGCAGCCGGATCGGACTAGTACGGGAGCTGTTTTTT
CASSRIGLVRELFF
>TRBJ2-1|TRBV5-1|few|-
TGCGCCAGCAGCGGGACACACCTAAATTTGGATGAGCAGTTCTTC
CASSGTHLNLDEQFF
>TRBJ2-7|TRBV12-3/TRBV12-4|few|-
TGTGCCAGCAGTGGCGGGGTTTACGAGCAGTACTTC
CASSGGVYEQYF
>TRBJ2-7|TRBV4-3|few|-
TGCGCCAGCAGCAACCGGGACGGCGAGCAGTACTTC
CASSNRDGEQYF
>TRBJ2-2|TRBV9|few|-
TGTGCCAGCAGCGTAGGGGTAGTCGCCGGGGAGCTGTTTTTT
CASSVGVVAGELFF
>TRBJ2-1|TRBV12-3/TRBV12-4|-|TRBD2
TGTGCCAGCAGCATACCTAGCGGGGGGGGCTACAATGAGCAGTTCTTC
CASSIPSGGGYNEQFF
>TRBJ2-3|TRBV20-1|-|TRBD2
TGCAGTGCTAGAGGCAAGCGGGGGGGATTGGTGCGAACGCAGTATTTT
CSARGKRGGLVRTQYF
>TRBJ2-5|TRBV7-9|-|-
TGTGCCAGCAGCTTACCCAGGGAGCTACAAGAGACCCAGTACTTC
CASSLPRELQETQYF
>TRBJ2-3|TRBV6-6|-|-
TGTGCCAGCAGTTCCCACCCTACAGATACGCAGTATTTT
CASSSHPTDTQYF
>TRBJ2-4|TRBV5-5|-|-
TGTGCCAGCAGCTTGGTGGTAGAGGGTCTAGCCAAAAACATTCAGTACTTC
CASSLVVEGLAKNIQYF
>TRBJ1-1|TRBV12-3/TRBV12-4|few|-
TGTGCCAGCAGTTTAGATCGCCGGGCACGAGGTACCTACACTGAAGCTTTCTTT
CASSLDRRARGTYTEAFF
>TRBJ2-4|TRBV6-1|few|-
TGTGCCAGCTGCCCTTTGGCCGGAAGAAAGAACATTCAGTACTTC
CASCPLAGRKNIQYF
>TRBJ2-2|TRBV7-7|many|TRBD1
TGTGCCAGCAGCCCGACAGGGACCCACACCGGGGAGCTGTTTTTT
CASSPTGTHTGELFF
>TRBJ2-7|TRBV20-1|-|TRBD2
TGCAGTGCTAGAAGCGGGGCCGAGCAGTACTTC
CSARSGAEQYF
>TRBJ2-7|TRBV2|-|-
TGTGCCAGCAGTGAATTGTTGACTCCTCAACCCTCCTACGAGCAGTACTTC
CASSELLTPQPSYEQYF
>TRBJ1-1|TRBV20-1|few|-
TGCAGTGCTAGAGATGAGGCTCTGGGGGGATCGAACACTGAAGCTTTCTTT
CSARDEALGGSNTEAFF
>TRBJ2-7|TRBV9|once|-
TGTGCCAGCAGCGTAGATCCAGGCCCCGAGCAGTACTTC
CASSVDPGPEQYF
>TRBJ1-1|TRBV5-1|-|-
TGCGCCAGCAGCGTCGGACGGCTGAACACTGAAGCTTTCTTT
CASSVGRLNTEAFF
>TRBJ1-3|TRBV12-3/TRBV12-4|-|-
TGTGCCAGCAGTTTTTGGGGAAAGGGCTCTGGAAACACCATATATTTT
CASSFWGKGSGNTIYF